The T cell receptor beta chain described here comes from a study of blood T cells in healthy people across ages. Sample-barcoded 5' priming and a J-beta primer mix drove a second PCR of about 6 to 12 cycles. Each CDR3 protein is one row after TCRdb ran MiXCR on the 5' RACE reads. The sample gives 600,000 to 1,000,000 distinct CDR3 sequences, roughly 60% of which show up once; roughly 22% is in the top ten. From germline, CDR1 is ENHRY and CDR2 SYGVKD. Trimming removed 1 base at V and 7 bases at J, with 14 bases between. The CDR3 has 14 residues. This clonotype was detected once. The gene calls are TRBV10-3 and TRBJ2-7; the D gene is possibly TRBD1 (5 bases). The sequence was obtained from a man aged 25-45 years in good health. Sequenced material: blood. As DNA, the CDR3 is TGTGCCATCAGTGAGTACGTACAGGCCGGGGAGCAGTACTTC. Translation: CAISEYVQAGEQYF.